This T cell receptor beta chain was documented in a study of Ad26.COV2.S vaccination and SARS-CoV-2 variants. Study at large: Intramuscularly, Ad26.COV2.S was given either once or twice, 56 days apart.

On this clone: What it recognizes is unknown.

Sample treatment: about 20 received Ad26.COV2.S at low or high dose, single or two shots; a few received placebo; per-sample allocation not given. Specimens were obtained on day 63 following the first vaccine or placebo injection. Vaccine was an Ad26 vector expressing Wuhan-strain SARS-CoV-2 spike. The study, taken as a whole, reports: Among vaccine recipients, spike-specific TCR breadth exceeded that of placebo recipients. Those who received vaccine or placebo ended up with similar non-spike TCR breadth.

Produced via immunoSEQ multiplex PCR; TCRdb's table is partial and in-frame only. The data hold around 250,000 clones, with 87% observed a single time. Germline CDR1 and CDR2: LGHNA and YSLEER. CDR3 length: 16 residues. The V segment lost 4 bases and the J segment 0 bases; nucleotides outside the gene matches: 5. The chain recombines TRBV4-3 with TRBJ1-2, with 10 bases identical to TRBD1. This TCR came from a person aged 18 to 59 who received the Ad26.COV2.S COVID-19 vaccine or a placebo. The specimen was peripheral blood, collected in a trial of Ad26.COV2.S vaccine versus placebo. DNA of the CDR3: TGCGCCAGCAGCCTCGACAGGGGGCCTTCTAACTATGGCTACACCTTC. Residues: CASSLDRGPSNYGYTF.